This paragraph covers one T cell receptor (beta chain) sequence. Its antigen is still unknown. Germline CDR1 is SGHRS and CDR2 is YFSETQ. The CDR3 runs 15 residues. Trimming pared 1 base from V and 0 bases from J, leaving 7 bases between. The source material, RNA transcripts, was used to amplify TCR beta CDR3 regions. HTBI primers drove first-round RT-PCR of the TCR CDR3. From the multiplex PCR reads, TCRdb called clonotypes with MiXCR, one entry per CDR3 protein. The table includes about 410,000 distinct CDR3 sequences, roughly 14% detected once. The record originates from a study of T cells in Graves' hyperthyroidism and ophthalmopathy. Regarding the study as a whole: Before onset, ophthalmopathy was predicted by the model a median roughly 6.8 months earlier. Peripheral blood also featured most of the thyroid clonotypes expanded above 0.001.

The sequence was collected from a man between 18 and 29 years old with Graves' ophthalmopathy. Sequenced: blood. The J gene is TRBJ1-4, the V gene TRBV5-1; no reliable D call. The CDR3 DNA is TGCGCCAGCAGCTTGACGGTTGCAACTAATGAAAAACTGTTTTTT. Its translation is CASSLTVATNEKLFF. The full variable domain, completed using reference TRBV5-1 and TRBJ1-4, is KAGVTQTPRYLIKTRGQQVTLSCSPISGHRSVSWYQQTPGQGLQFLFEYFSETQRNKGNFPGRFSGRQFSNSRSEMNVSTLELGDSALYLCASSLTVATNEKLFFGSGTQLSVL.